This T cell receptor beta chain was documented in a study of T cell responses to AZD1222 COVID-19 vaccine. General study results and limits: Rises in breadth and depth of Spike-specific TCRs came after two AZD1222 doses.

Regarding this clone: Its antigen is not known.

Profiled with immunoSEQ multiplex PCR; TCRdb holds only in-frame clones, not every one. The table shows some 110,000 clones, with roughly nine tenths occurring only once. The CDR3 loop spans 14 amino acids. CDR1 is MNHEY and CDR2 is SVGAGI in the germline V gene. V was pared by 7 bases and J by 6 bases, with 8 bases of the junction left unmatched. This rearrangement joins TRBV6-5 to TRBJ1-4, with 7 bases matching TRBD1. The material was peripheral blood, obtained 28 days after the second AZD1222 dose. This TCR was recovered from an adult who received the AZD1222 COVID-19 vaccine. CDR3 sequence (DNA): TGTGCCAGCAACCTAGGGGGCAGGCATGAAAAACTGTTTTTT. Its protein is CASNLGGRHEKLFF.